This TCR beta chain was sequenced during a study of blood T cell repertoires in COVID-19. On the study more broadly: Sites across the United States, Italy and Spain contributed samples from acute and convalescent COVID-19. The cDNA or gDNA used as material had been derived from T cells, B-cell-depleted T cells, or PBMCs.

CDR1 and CDR2 from the germline V gene are SEHNR and FQNEAQ (reference sequence). With V trimmed by 1 base and J by 3 bases, 9 bases remained unmatched. The CDR3 contains 17 residues. In the study's own analysis: Quantification of nucleated cells was approximated via reference gene primer amplification. TCRdb keeps only in-frame clones here, not all; method: immunoSEQ multiplex PCR. The DNA was the basis for D and trimming; V, J and clone size are from that table. Among fewer than 100,000 clones listed, 86% were seen once. The chain links TRBV7-9 to TRBJ2-1; TRBD2 matches at 7 bases. Sequencing was carried out using peripheral blood. The receptor comes from a man aged 60 to 75 with acute or convalescent COVID-19. In DNA, the CDR3 is TGTGCCAGCAGCTTAGGGGCTAGCGGTTCAATCTACAATGAGCAGTTCTTC. Translating it yields CASSLGASGSIYNEQFF.